Sequencing of this TCR beta chain was carried out in a study of T cells expressing NK-cell markers. Study at large: It was sorted CD3+CD56+NKG2C+, CD3+CD56+NKG2C- and CD3+CD56-NKG2C+ T cells that supplied the TCR beta repertoires. Broader study findings: The CD3+CD56-NKG2C+ fraction of a handful of donors was also led by these clonotypes.

CDR1 and CDR2 from the germline V gene are LNHDA and SQIVND (reference sequence). CDR3 size: 14 residues. UMIs accompanied the 5'RACE template switching by which TCR beta cDNA was made. Reprocessing the 5' RACE reads, TCRdb reports a single entry for every CDR3 protein and omits DNA. The specimen's table records some 340,000 distinct CDR3 sequences. In the case of this clonotype: Its target is not known.

The chain recombines TRBV19 with TRBJ2-7. Sequencing input: blood T cells: a sorted CD56 or NKG2C T cell subset, CD4+ or CD8+ T cells, or bulk PBMC T cells (not recorded which). This sequence was found in a man aged 18 to 69 in good health. The CDR3 is CASSVQPRSHEQYF.